This T cell receptor (beta chain) was recovered during a study of T cell responses to AZD1222 COVID-19 vaccine. CDR1 and CDR2 (germline): SGHNT, YENEEA. The CDR3 loop spans 14 amino acids. Trimming pared 1 base from V and 9 bases from J, leaving 15 bases between. Sequencing used immunoSEQ multiplex PCR; TCRdb keeps in-frame clones, though not all of them. The repertoire holds fewer than 85,000 clones, with nearly 90% as singletons. This TCR derives from an adult who received the AZD1222 COVID-19 vaccine. V usage is TRBV11-3 and J usage is TRBJ1-2; possibly TRBD1 for D (6 bases). Here the sequenced sample was peripheral blood, taken 28 days after the second AZD1222 dose. The CDR3 reads CASSLGGGYERYTF. The CDR3, as DNA: TGTGCCAGCAGCTTAGGGGGGGGCTACGAGCGCTACACCTTC.